This T cell receptor beta chain is drawn from a study of response to subunit inactivated influenza vaccine. Whole-study results and caveats: The authors proposed limited new T cell recruitment per seasonal influenza vaccination.

This clonotype appeared many times. Its antigen is as yet unknown. V lost 0 bases to trimming and J lost 2 bases, with 12 bases between them. The CDR3 runs 16 residues. Germline V gene lookup returns CDR1 LGHNA and CDR2 YSLEER. TCRdb analysed the RT-PCR reads with MiXCR anew, one entry per CDR3 protein. The table shows over 450,000 distinct CDR3 sequences, with 10% to 15% occurring only once. The specimen was PBMCs from blood, collected 40 to 50 days after vaccination. The V gene is TRBV4-3, the J gene TRBJ2-3; D not resolved. This TCR derives from a man over 45 who received an inactivated influenza vaccine. The CDR3 nucleotides are TGCGCCAGCAGCCAAGACTGGCCAGGAAACACAGATACGCAGTATTTT. Translated: CASSQDWPGNTDTQYF.